This passage covers 21 T cell receptor beta chains from one sample sequenced in a study of T cells in Graves' hyperthyroidism and ophthalmopathy. RNA transcripts provided the source from which TCR beta CDR3 regions were amplified. The HTBI primer set was used in a first-round RT-PCR of the TCR CDR3. One entry per CDR3 protein, called by TCRdb with MiXCR from the multiplex PCR reads. The profile shows about 480,000 distinct CDR3 sequences, approximately 15% of them singletons. The sequencing sample was made of blood. The receptors were sampled from a woman between 18 and 29 years old with Graves' hyperthyroidism.

In this sample, this clonotype turned up many times. The chain links TRBV29-1 to TRBJ2-3, with TRBD1 identical over 9 bases. CDR1 and CDR2 from the germline V gene are SQVTM and ANQGSEA. This CDR3 spans 16 amino acids. Trimming cost V 5 bases and J 3 bases; bases outside gene matches: 12. The CDR3 nucleotides read TGCAGCGTTTCCCACCCGGACAGGGGAAGGACAGATACGCAGTATTTT. Translated: CSVSHPDRGRTDTQYF.

This clonotype has ten or more counts. The V call is TRBV27, the J call TRBJ2-3; 16 positions match TRBD2. J was trimmed by 4 bases and V by 8 bases; bases with no gene match: 9. CDR1 is MNHEY, CDR2 SMNVEV, per germline (reference sequence). The CDR3 runs to 17 residues. Written as DNA, the CDR3 is TGTGCCAGCTCCGGGACTAGCGGGAGGGCCCTCGCAGATACGCAGTATTTT. The encoded protein is CASSGTSGRALADTQYF.

The table lists this clonotype with many counts. The chain links TRBV27 to TRBJ1-2, with D tentatively TRBD1 (5 bases). The germline V gene has CDR1 MNHEY and CDR2 SMNVEV (reference sequence). Trimming stripped 6 bases from V and 1 base from J, with 12 bases between. The CDR3 is made up of 14 amino acids. CDR3: CASSPDRDNYGYTF. In nucleotides, the CDR3 is TGTGCCAGCAGCCCCGACAGAGATAACTATGGCTACACCTTC.

The chain uses TRBV5-6 and TRBJ1-1; D gene ambiguous. V lost 4 bases, J lost 0 bases, and 13 bases lay in between. Germline V gene sequence: CDR1 SGHDT, CDR2 YYEEEE. The CDR3 runs 15 residues. The CDR3 here is CASSRGIGLNTEAFF. In DNA, the CDR3 is TGTGCCAGCAGCCGCGGGATCGGTTTGAACACTGAAGCTTTCTTT.

This clonotype was picked up many times. The V call is TRBV10-3, the J call TRBJ2-7; 14 bases fit TRBD2. The CDR3 consists of 18 residues. V gave up 7 bases and J gave up 1 base; unmatched junction bases: 12. Germline V gives CDR1 ENHRY, CDR2 SYGVKD. The CDR3, as DNA: TGTGCCATCACCGGGGGGACTAGCGGGAGTCGGCTTTCCTACGAGCAGTACGTC. Protein sequence: CAITGGTSGSRLSYEQYV.

This clonotype was observed a handful of times. The chain employs TRBV20-1 and TRBJ2-7; 10 nucleotides match TRBD2. The CDR3 consists of 13 residues. Trimming took 5 bases from V and 3 from J; bases not matched to a gene: 4. Germline assignment: CDR1 DFQATT and CDR2 SNEGSKA (reference sequence). The CDR3 protein is CSASRTSGYEQYF. The DNA for the CDR3 is TGCAGTGCTTCCCGGACTAGCGGCTACGAGCAGTACTTC.

The rearrangement uses TRBV11-2 and TRBJ2-1; 8 bases align to TRBD2. Germline trimming cut 9 bases from V and 4 bases from J; bases unmatched to any gene: 8. The CDR3 loop spans 14 amino acids. Germline CDR1 and CDR2: SGHAT and FQNNGV. The DNA for the CDR3 is TGTGCCAGTCTTCCTAGCGGGCCATACAATGAGCAGTTCTTC. Translated: CASLPSGPYNEQFF.

The chain recombines TRBV4-2 with TRBJ2-1, with 12 bases matching TRBD2. The J segment lost 5 bases and the V segment lost 2 bases, leaving 10 bases of the junction unmatched. The CDR3 loop spans 18 amino acids. Per the germline V gene, CDR1 is LGHNA and CDR2 is YNFKEQ. CDR3 coding DNA: TGTGCCAGCAGCCAAACCCTTACGACTAGCGGGAGTAACAATGAGCAGTTCTTC. This translates into CASSQTLTTSGSNNEQFF.

This clonotype was observed many times. The chain combines TRBV9 with TRBJ2-2, with TRBD2 matching 9 bases. Germline assignment: CDR1 SGDLS and CDR2 YYNGEE. V lost 0 bases and J lost 4; bases outside the gene matches: 4. CDR3 length: 16 amino acids. Here the CDR3 DNA reads TGTGCCAGCAGCGTAGGACTAGCGGCGGGCACCGGGGAGCTGTTTTTT. As protein: CASSVGLAAGTGELFF.

This clonotype was observed at least ten times. CDR3 amino acids: CASSNYGGRREQFF. The CDR3 region has the DNA TGTGCCAGCAGTAACTACGGGGGGCGCCGGGAGCAGTTCTTC. V is TRBV27 and J is TRBJ2-1; D may be TRBD2 (7 bases). V lost 5 bases and J lost 10, with 18 bases in between. The germline CDR1 and CDR2 sequences are MNHEY and SMNVEV (reference sequence). The CDR3 is 14 amino acids.

This clonotype was counted between two and nine times. A much bigger clone sits one base away, suggesting this may be a read error. This chain joins TRBV28 and TRBJ2-2; no clear D gene. CDR1 and CDR2 from the germline V gene are MDHEN and SYDVKM. There are 15 residues in the CDR3. The CDR3 is CASTTDWVNTRELFF. For the CDR3, the DNA is TGTGCCAGCACTACCGACTGGGTGAACACCAGGGAGCTGTTTTTT.

This clonotype was seen at least ten times. The chain uses TRBV12-3 or TRBV12-4 and TRBJ2-3; D uncertain. The ends were cut back, 3 bases at V and 3 bases at J, with 7 bases in the middle. CDR3 length: 13 residues. CDR3 nucleotide sequence: TGTGCCAGCAGTTTTCTGGGGACAGATACGCAGTATTTT. This encodes CASSFLGTDTQYF.

This clonotype was seen a few times. This chain links TRBV29-1 with TRBJ2-7, with 11 bases matching TRBD1. This CDR3 is built from 15 residues. Germline CDR1 is SQVTM and CDR2 is ANQGSEA. V lost 4 bases, J lost 3 bases, and 8 bases stayed unmatched. CDR3 region: CSVVVDRGRIYEQYV. The CDR3 DNA follows: TGCAGCGTTGTGGTGGACAGGGGGCGCATCTACGAGCAGTACGTC.

This clonotype was recorded many times. V gene TRBV7-9 combines with J gene TRBJ2-5; 9 nucleotides match TRBD1. Germline V gene sequence: CDR1 SEHNR, CDR2 FQNEAQ (reference sequence). The CDR3 loop spans 15 amino acids. V dropped 1 base and J dropped 4; count of bases not matched to a gene: 4. The CDR3 region is CASSLGGTGTETQYF. CDR3 bases: TGTGCCAGCAGCTTAGGCGGGACAGGGACAGAGACCCAGTACTTC.

This clonotype has a handful of counts. The V gene is TRBV30, the J gene TRBJ1-2; 8 nucleotides align to TRBD1. Trimming cost V 0 bases and J 6 bases; bases outside gene matches: 3. CDR1 is GTSNPN and CDR2 is SVGIG in the germline V gene (reference sequence). The CDR3 loop spans 13 amino acids. Here the CDR3 DNA reads TGTGCCTGGAGTGTGACAGGGGCCGATGGCTACACCTTC. Protein sequence: CAWSVTGADGYTF. The variable domain in full, completed from reference TRBV30 and TRBJ1-2, reads SQTIHQWPATLVQPVGSPLSLECTVEGTSNPNLYWYRQAAGRGLQLLFYSVGIGQISSEVPQNLSASRPQDRQFILSSKKLLLSDSGFYLCAWSVTGADGYTFGSGTRLTVV.

This clonotype was detected ten times or more. V gene TRBV20-1 combines with J gene TRBJ2-1, with a weak D call TRBD1 (7 bases). V was clipped by 0 bases and J by 8 bases, with 14 bases between them. CDR3 size: 14 residues. Germline V gives CDR1 DFQATT, CDR2 SNEGSKA (reference sequence). CDR3 residues: CSARDQGGWDEQFF. CDR3 DNA sequence: TGCAGTGCTAGAGATCAGGGGGGCTGGGATGAGCAGTTCTTC.

This clonotype has a count of ten or more. The CDR3 here is CASSYDYQETQYF. Written as DNA, the CDR3 is TGTGCCAGCAGTTATGACTACCAAGAGACCCAGTACTTC. The chain couples TRBV5-6 to TRBJ2-5; D is unclear. The germline V gene encodes CDR1 SGHDT and CDR2 YYEEEE. Trimming cost V 5 bases and J 0 bases, with 8 bases left between them. The CDR3 has 13 residues. The variable domain in full, with the rest retrieved from reference TRBV5-6 and TRBJ2-5, is DAGVTQSPTHLIKTRGQQVTLRCSPKSGHDTVSWYQQALGQGPQFIFQYYEEEERQRGNFPDRFSGHQFPNYSSELNVNALLLGDSALYLCASSYDYQETQYFGPGTRLLVL.

This clonotype turned up a few times. V gene TRBV4-1 combines with J gene TRBJ1-4; no clear D. Per the germline V gene, CDR1 is MGHRA and CDR2 is YSYEKL. With 0 bases removed from V and 4 bases from J, the gap between germline ends came to 9 bases. CDR3 size: 15 residues. The CDR3 here is CASSQEWRGNEKLFF. Written as DNA, the CDR3 is TGCGCCAGCAGCCAAGAATGGCGGGGTAATGAAAAACTGTTTTTT.

The chain combines TRBV9 with TRBJ2-3; 11 bases fit TRBD2. The CDR3 loop spans 15 amino acids. The germline V gene has CDR1 SGDLS and CDR2 YYNGEE. The trim removed 4 bases at V and 5 bases at J, leaving 6 bases unmatched. The CDR3 nucleotides read TGTGCCAGCAGCCCCGGGACTAGCGGAAGAGATACGCAGTATTTT. It specifies CASSPGTSGRDTQYF.

V and J are TRBV19 and TRBJ2-1; 8 bases map to TRBD2. The CDR3 is 15 amino acids. Germline V gene lookup returns CDR1 LNHDA and CDR2 SQIVND (reference sequence). V trimming: 4 bases; J trimming: 2 bases; junction bases outside the gene matches: 4. CDR3 protein: CASSTGREAYNEQFF. The CDR3 coding sequence is TGTGCCAGTAGTACAGGGCGGGAGGCCTACAATGAGCAGTTCTTC.

This clonotype has ten or more counts. V and J are TRBV29-1 and TRBJ2-1; the D is unclear. Trimming cost V 0 bases and J 4 bases, with 4 bases left between them. Germline V gives CDR1 SQVTM, CDR2 ANQGSEA. There are 12 residues in the CDR3. The CDR3 nucleotides are TGCAGCGTTGAAGACGAATACAATGAGCAGTTCTTC. As protein: CSVEDEYNEQFF.